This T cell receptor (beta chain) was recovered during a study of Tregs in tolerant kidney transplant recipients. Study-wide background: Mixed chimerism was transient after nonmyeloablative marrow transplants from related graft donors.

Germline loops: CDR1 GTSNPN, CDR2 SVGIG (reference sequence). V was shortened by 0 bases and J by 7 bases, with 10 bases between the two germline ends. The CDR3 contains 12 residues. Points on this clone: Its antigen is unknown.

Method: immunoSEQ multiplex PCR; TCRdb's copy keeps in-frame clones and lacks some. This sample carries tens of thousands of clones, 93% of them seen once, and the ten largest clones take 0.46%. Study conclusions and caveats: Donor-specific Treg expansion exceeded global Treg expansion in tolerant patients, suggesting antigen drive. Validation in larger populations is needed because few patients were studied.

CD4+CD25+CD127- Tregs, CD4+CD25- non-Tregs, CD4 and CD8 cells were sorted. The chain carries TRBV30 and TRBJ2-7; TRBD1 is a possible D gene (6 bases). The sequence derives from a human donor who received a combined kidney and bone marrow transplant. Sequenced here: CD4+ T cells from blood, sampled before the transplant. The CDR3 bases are TGTGCCTGGAGTGTACCTCAGGGGGAGCAGTACTTC. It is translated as CAWSVPQGEQYF. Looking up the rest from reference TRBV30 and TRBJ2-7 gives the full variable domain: SQTIHQWPATLVQPVGSPLSLECTVEGTSNPNLYWYRQAAGRGLQLLFYSVGIGQISSEVPQNLSASRPQDRQFILSSKKLLLSDSGFYLCAWSVPQGEQYFGPGTRLTVT.